Detailed here is one T cell receptor (beta chain). No antigen is known for it. Given a much more abundant clone one base away, this may be a read error. For TCRbeta, the library was prepared with unique molecular identifiers. A single record per CDR3 protein comes from TCRdb applying MiXCR to the PCR reads. The sample carries 100,000 to 130,000 distinct CDR3 sequences, approximately 6% recorded once. This sample was included in a study of T-cell reconstitution after alpha-beta-depleted transplantation in children. The V gene's germline CDR1 is MNHEY and CDR2 SVGEGT. CDR3 length equals 13 residues. Study-wide findings and caveats: Several hundred expanded graft clones reportedly supplied alpha-beta T cells about two months after transplant.

V and J are TRBV6-2 or TRBV6-3 and TRBJ2-1; D is unresolved. The receptor was isolated from a male patient aged 2 to 9 who had a stem cell transplant for acute lymphoblastic leukemia, so the T cells may come from the graft donor. The sequencing used PBMCs, mostly from graft donor cells, collected 360 days after TCRalphabeta/CD19-depleted stem cell transplant. The CDR3 region is CSSSYISPNEQFF. CDR3 sequence (DNA): TGTTCCAGCAGTTACATCAGCCCCAATGAGCAGTTCTTC.